A selection of T cell receptor beta chains follows, all from one sample in a study of blood T cell repertoires in COVID-19. The repertoire was sequenced with immunoSEQ multiplex PCR; TCRdb's copy has only in-frame clones and lacks some. The sample carries under 100,000 clones, around 87% recorded once. The sequenced material came from peripheral blood. These receptors were obtained from a human donor in a cohort sampled during active COVID-19. CDR3s include the opening cysteine and the closing phenylalanine or tryptophan. The D gene is left open where the match is weak. Size tells how often a clone was seen (once, few, many) or the class of an expanded clone, and some rows leave it out.

TRBD2	TRBJ2-7	TRBV11-3	.	CASSLEAGDSYEQYF	TGTGCCAGCAGCTTAGAAGCGGGGGACTCCTACGAGCAGTACTTC
.	TRBJ2-2	TRBV3-1/TRBV3-2	.	CASSQLRGSTGELFF	TGTGCCAGCAGCCAACTCAGGGGTTCAACCGGGGAGCTGTTTTTT
.	TRBJ2-3	TRBV7-9	once	CASSLRGGGTDTQYF	TGTGCCAGCAGCTTAAGAGGGGGGGGCACAGATACGCAGTATTTT
TRBD1	TRBJ2-2	TRBV2	.	CASSTRTGGAGELFF	TGTGCCAGCAGTACACGGACAGGGGGGGCCGGGGAGCTGTTTTTT
.	TRBJ1-5	TRBV19	.	CASDRGRGNQPQHF	TGTGCCTCAGACCGGGGGAGAGGCAATCAGCCCCAGCATTTT
.	TRBJ2-5	TRBV6-5	.	CASSSESLGTQYF	TGTGCCAGCAGTTCGGAGTCCCTAGGGACCCAGTACTTC
.	TRBJ1-5	TRBV19	.	CASSISREQPQHF	TGTGCCAGTAGTATCTCCAGGGAACAGCCCCAGCATTTT
TRBD1	TRBJ2-4	TRBV5-1	.	CASSLRQGLNIQYF	TGCGCCAGCAGCTTGCGACAGGGCCTGAACATTCAGTACTTC
.	TRBJ2-7	TRBV7-9	few	CASSLDTGSHEQYF	TGTGCCAGCAGCCTAGATACAGGGTCCCACGAGCAGTACTTC
TRBD2	TRBJ2-7	TRBV28	.	CASRPHSGGSYEQYF	TGTGCCAGCCGCCCCCACTCGGGGGGGTCCTACGAGCAGTACTTC
.	TRBJ1-4	TRBV18	.	CASSPGVTNEKLFF	TGTGCCAGCTCACCGGGAGTGACTAATGAAAAACTGTTTTTT
.	TRBJ2-1	TRBV19	.	CASIGGEYYNEQFF	TGTGCCAGTATAGGAGGGGAGTACTACAATGAGCAGTTCTTC
.	TRBJ1-5	TRBV11-2	.	CASSLDQAKPQHF	TGTGCCAGCAGCTTAGATCAGGCGAAGCCCCAGCATTTT
TRBD2	TRBJ2-3	TRBV2	.	CASSEALTSGTDTQYF	TGTGCCAGCAGTGAAGCCCTGACTAGCGGCACAGATACGCAGTATTTT
TRBD1	TRBJ2-3	TRBV7-7	.	CASSPGGRSTDTQYF	TGTGCCAGCAGCCCAGGGGGCCGGAGCACAGATACGCAGTATTTT
TRBD2	TRBJ2-5	TRBV13	.	CASSSQGLAGGDQETQYF	TGTGCCAGCAGCTCCCAGGGGCTAGCGGGGGGGGACCAAGAGACCCAGTACTTC
.	TRBJ1-5	TRBV20-1	.	CSASNSVSNQPQHF	TGCAGTGCTAGTAATTCAGTTAGCAATCAGCCCCAGCATTTT
TRBD2	TRBJ2-7	TRBV7-2	.	CASSPGLETEQYF	TGTGCCAGCAGTCCGGGACTAGAGACCGAGCAGTACTTC
.	TRBJ1-1	TRBV7-8	.	CASSTRQSSEAFF	TGTGCCAGCAGCACGAGACAATCCTCTGAAGCTTTCTTT
TRBD1	TRBJ2-7	TRBV5-1	.	CASSSGTGGFYEQYF	TGCGCCAGCAGCTCCGGGACAGGGGGTTTCTACGAGCAGTACTTC
.	TRBJ1-1	TRBV5-1	.	CASSLGFRGNTEAFF	TGCGCCAGCAGCTTGGGTTTTCGGGGGAACACTGAAGCTTTCTTT
TRBD1	TRBJ1-4	TRBV5-6	.	CASSLRLGVQGNREKLFF	TGTGCCAGCAGCCTAAGGTTGGGAGTACAGGGGAATCGTGAAAAACTGTTTTTT
TRBD2	TRBJ2-2	TRBV3-1/TRBV3-2	.	CASSQDRLGSGGPNTGELFF	TGTGCCAGCAGCCAAGATCGGCTGGGTAGCGGGGGCCCGAACACCGGGGAGCTGTTTTTT
TRBD2	TRBJ2-1	TRBV19	.	CASSKTSGVYNEQFF	TGTGCCAGTAGTAAAACTAGCGGGGTCTACAATGAGCAGTTCTTC
TRBD1	TRBJ1-1	TRBV19	.	CASSKDRGRWTEAFF	TGTGCCAGTAGTAAGGACAGGGGGCGGTGGACTGAAGCTTTCTTT
.	TRBJ2-3	TRBV29-1	.	CSVRTADTQYF	TGCAGCGTACGTACGGCAGATACGCAGTATTTT
.	TRBJ2-7	TRBV7-9	.	CASSSPLGQLNYEQYF	TGTGCCAGCAGCTCCCCGTTGGGACAACTGAACTACGAGCAGTACTTC
TRBD2	TRBJ2-3	TRBV13	.	CASSSQEVAGGNTQYF	TGTGCCAGCAGCTCCCAGGAGGTAGCGGGGGGGAATACGCAGTATTTT
TRBD2	TRBJ2-3	TRBV5-4	.	CASSLMSGGPVDTQYF	TGTGCCAGCAGCTTAATGAGCGGGGGGCCGGTAGATACGCAGTATTTT